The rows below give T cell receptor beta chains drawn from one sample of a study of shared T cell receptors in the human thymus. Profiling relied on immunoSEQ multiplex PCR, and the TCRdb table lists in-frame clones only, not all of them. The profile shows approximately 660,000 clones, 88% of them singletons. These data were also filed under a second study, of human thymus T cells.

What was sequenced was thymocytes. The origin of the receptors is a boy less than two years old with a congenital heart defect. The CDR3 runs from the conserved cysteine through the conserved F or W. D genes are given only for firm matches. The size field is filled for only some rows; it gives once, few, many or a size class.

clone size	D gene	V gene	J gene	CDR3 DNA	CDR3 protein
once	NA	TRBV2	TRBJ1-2	TGTGCCAGTACGGACAGCCTTTATGGCTACACCTTC	CASTDSLYGYTF
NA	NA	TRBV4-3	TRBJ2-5	TGCGCCAGCAGCCAAGAGAAAGGCGGAGGACCCAACCAAGAGACCCAGTACTTC	CASSQEKGGGPNQETQYF
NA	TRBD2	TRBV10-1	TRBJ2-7	TGCGCCAGCGCTAGCGGGAGCAACTACGAGCAGTACTTC	CASASGSNYEQYF
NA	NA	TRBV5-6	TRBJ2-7	TGTGCCAGCAGCTTGGGTAGCGGCCTCTCCTACGAGCAGTACTTC	CASSLGSGLSYEQYF
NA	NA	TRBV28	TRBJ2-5	TGTGCCAGCAGTCCGCAGGGTCGGGAGACCCAGTACTTC	CASSPQGRETQYF
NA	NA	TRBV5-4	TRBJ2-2	TGTGCCAGCGCCAATAGCACCGGGGAGCTGTTTTTT	CASANSTGELFF
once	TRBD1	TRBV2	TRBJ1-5	TGTGCCAGCAGTGTACAGGGGGCCCTAGGAGCCCAGCATTTT	CASSVQGALGAQHF
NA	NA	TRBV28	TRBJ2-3	TGTGCCAGCAGCCCCCGGGGGAGAGCCACAGATACGCAGTATTTT	CASSPRGRATDTQYF
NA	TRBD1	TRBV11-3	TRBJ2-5	TGTGCCAGCAGCTTGACAGGGGCCTACGAGACCCAGTACTTC	CASSLTGAYETQYF
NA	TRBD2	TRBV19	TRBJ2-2	TGTGCCAGTAGCCTCGGGACTAGCGGGAAAAACACCGGGGAGCTGTTTTTT	CASSLGTSGKNTGELFF
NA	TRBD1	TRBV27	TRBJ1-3	TGTGCCAGCAGTGCCCAGGGACAGCTCTCTGGAAACACCATATATTTT	CASSAQGQLSGNTIYF
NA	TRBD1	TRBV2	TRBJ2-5	TGTGCCAGCAGCCGGACAGGGGACCCCCCCCAGACCCAGTACTTC	CASSRTGDPPQTQYF
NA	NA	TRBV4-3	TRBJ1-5	TGCGCCAGCAGCCAAGATCCGGACAGCTGGCCTCAGCCCCAGCATTTT	CASSQDPDSWPQPQHF
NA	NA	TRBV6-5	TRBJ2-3	TGTGCCAGCAGTTACTCGAGGGAGTACACAGATACGCAGTATTTT	CASSYSREYTDTQYF
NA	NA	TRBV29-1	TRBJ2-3	TGCAGCGTTGACATCCCCCCACCACAAGATACGCAGTATTTT	CSVDIPPPQDTQYF
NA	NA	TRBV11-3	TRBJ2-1	TGTGCCAGCAACTGGGGGGACAATGAGCAGTTCTTC	CASNWGDNEQFF
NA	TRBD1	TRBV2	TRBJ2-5	TGTGCCAGCAGGCCGGGAGGACAGGGGGCCAGGGAGACCCAGTACTTC	CASRPGGQGARETQYF
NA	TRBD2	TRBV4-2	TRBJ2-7	TGTGCCAGCAGCCTTAGGGACCTAGCGGGAGGGCCCTACGAGCAGTACTTC	CASSLRDLAGGPYEQYF
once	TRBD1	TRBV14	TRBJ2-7	TGTGCCAGCAGCCCAGACAGGGGGCGAAGTTTCCACGAGCAGTACTTC	CASSPDRGRSFHEQYF
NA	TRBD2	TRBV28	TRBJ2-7	TGTGCCAGCAGTTATGGGTGTCCCGGGACTAGCGTTAAAAAGTACTTC	CASSYGCPGTSVKKYF
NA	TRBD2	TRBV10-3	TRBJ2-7	TGTGCCATCAGTGCCGGACTAGTGGGGGCCTACGAGCAGTACTTC	CAISAGLVGAYEQYF
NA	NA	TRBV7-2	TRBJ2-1	TGTGCCAGCAGCTTAGAAGGAGGCCCCCTCCCGCACCATGAGCAGTTCTTC	CASSLEGGPLPHHEQFF
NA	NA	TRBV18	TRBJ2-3	TGTGCCAGCTCACCACCGATTAACGGCCGGGGTACGCAGTATTTT	CASSPPINGRGTQYF
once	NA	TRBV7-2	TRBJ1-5	TGTGCCAGCAGCTTGGGGGCGAATCAGCCCCAGCATTTT	CASSLGANQPQHF
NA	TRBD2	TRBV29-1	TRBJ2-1	TGCAGCGTTGAGGTTGGTAGCGGGCGGAGCTCCTACAATGAGCAGTTCTTC	CSVEVGSGRSSYNEQFF
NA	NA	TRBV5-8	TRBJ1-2	TGTGCCAGCAGCTTGGGGGGCGGCTACACCTTC	CASSLGGGYTF
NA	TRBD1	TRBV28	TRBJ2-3	TGTGCCAGCAGCCCGGACAGGGCGAGTGGGGATACGCAGTATTTT	CASSPDRASGDTQYF
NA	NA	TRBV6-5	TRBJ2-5	TGTGCCAGCAGAGACGGGGAGACCCAGTACTTC	CASRDGETQYF
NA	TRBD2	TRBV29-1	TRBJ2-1	TGCAGCGATAGACTAGCGGGAAATGAGCAGTTCTTC	CSDRLAGNEQFF